Listed below are T cell receptor beta chains from one sample, sequenced in a study of T cells in Graves' hyperthyroidism and ophthalmopathy. Via MiXCR, TCRdb re-called the multiplex PCR reads, giving one row per CDR3 protein. The repertoire holds hundreds of thousands of distinct CDR3 sequences, with 20% to 25% as singletons. The specimen sequenced was blood. These TCRs come from a man under 40 with Graves' ophthalmopathy. The CDR3 runs from the conserved cysteine through the conserved F or W. The order of the fields is V gene, J gene, clone size, D gene, CDR3 protein, CDR3 DNA. A D gene is named only where the DNA matches it firmly. Size is omitted from some rows. Given values are once, few, many or a class for expanded clones.

V: TRBV6-1; J: TRBJ2-7; size: few; D: TRBD1; CDR3: CASRPDRLYEQYF; DNA: TGTGCCAGCCGCCCGGACAGGCTCTACGAGCAGTACTTC
V: TRBV30; J: TRBJ2-7; size: few; D: TRBD1; CDR3: CAWRAGTASYEQYF; DNA: TGTGCCTGGAGGGCCGGGACAGCCTCCTACGAGCAGTACTTC
V: TRBV7-2; J: TRBJ1-5; size: -; D: -; CDR3: CASSLGGVQPQHF; DNA: TGTGCCAGCAGCTTAGGAGGGGTACAGCCCCAGCATTTT
V: TRBV6-2/TRBV6-3; J: TRBJ2-3; size: few; D: -; CDR3: CASSYSTLADVRTDTQYF; DNA: TGTGCCAGCAGTTACTCGACTCTAGCCGACGTGAGGACAGATACGCAGTATTTT
V: TRBV11-2; J: TRBJ2-1; size: -; D: -; CDR3: CASSLGSLGRNEQFF; DNA: TGTGCCAGCAGCTTAGGTTCTTTGGGGAGAAATGAGCAGTTCTTC
V: TRBV6-1; J: TRBJ1-4; size: -; D: -; CDR3: CASSVHTTNEKLFF; DNA: TGTGCCAGCAGTGTACATACAACTAATGAAAAACTGTTTTTT
V: TRBV28; J: TRBJ1-5; size: few; D: -; CDR3: CASSFTPGRSQPQHF; DNA: TGTGCCAGCAGTTTTACACCAGGTCGGAGTCAGCCCCAGCATTTT
V: TRBV7-3; J: TRBJ1-4; size: few; D: TRBD1; CDR3: CASSLGGPFAEKLFF; DNA: TGTGCCAGCAGTTTAGGGGGCCCCTTCGCTGAAAAACTGTTTTTT
V: TRBV7-2; J: TRBJ1-5; size: few; D: -; CDR3: CASSSEGINQPQHF; DNA: TGTGCCAGCAGCTCCGAGGGGATCAATCAGCCCCAGCATTTT
V: TRBV2; J: TRBJ2-2; size: many; D: TRBD1; CDR3: CASSGQGTGELFF; DNA: TGTGCCAGCAGTGGACAGGGAACCGGGGAGCTGTTTTTT
V: TRBV4-2; J: TRBJ1-1; size: few; D: -; CDR3: CASSQGGTGTSNTEAFF; DNA: TGTGCCAGCAGCCAAGGTGGGACCGGGACTTCGAACACTGAAGCTTTCTTT
V: TRBV20-1; J: TRBJ1-1; size: many; D: -; CDR3: CSARDYRNTEAFF; DNA: TGCAGTGCTAGAGATTACAGGAACACTGAAGCTTTCTTT
V: TRBV19; J: TRBJ2-1; size: -; D: TRBD1; CDR3: CASSRGQELSYNEQFF; DNA: TGTGCCAGTAGTAGGGGACAGGAGCTCTCCTACAATGAGCAGTTCTTC
V: TRBV28; J: TRBJ1-3; size: few; D: -; CDR3: CASNEGHSGNTIYF; DNA: TGTGCCAGCAACGAGGGGCACTCTGGAAACACCATATATTTT
V: TRBV10-2; J: TRBJ1-5; size: -; D: TRBD1; CDR3: CASSQGQGSQPQHF; DNA: TGCGCCAGCAGTCAGGGACAGGGCAGTCAGCCCCAGCATTTT
V: TRBV4-2; J: TRBJ2-1; size: -; D: TRBD1; CDR3: CASSPRRDRVTDEQFF; DNA: TGTGCCAGCAGCCCCCGACGGGACAGGGTCACGGATGAGCAGTTCTTC
V: TRBV6-2/TRBV6-3; J: TRBJ1-2; size: -; D: TRBD1; CDR3: CASGLGQDADGYTF; DNA: TGTGCCAGCGGGTTAGGACAGGACGCCGACGGCTACACCTTC
V: TRBV6-1; J: TRBJ2-1; size: -; D: -; CDR3: CASSRPGTPFEQFF; DNA: TGTGCCAGCAGTCGCCCGGGGACCCCGTTTGAGCAGTTCTTC
V: TRBV20-1; J: TRBJ2-7; size: few; D: TRBD2; CDR3: CSAPRGGRASNEQYF; DNA: TGCAGTGCCCCAAGAGGTGGGAGGGCAAGTAACGAGCAGTACTTC
V: TRBV10-2; J: TRBJ1-1; size: few; D: -; CDR3: CASSGGRGGTEAFF; DNA: TGCGCCAGCAGTGGGGGAAGGGGAGGCACTGAAGCTTTCTTT
V: TRBV15; J: TRBJ2-7; size: -; D: TRBD2; CDR3: CATSRGQGTSGLAEQYF; DNA: TGTGCCACCAGCAGGGGACAGGGGACTAGCGGGCTGGCCGAGCAGTACTTC